Each of the 27 T cell receptor beta chains below was sequenced from the same sample in a study of T-cell reconstitution after alpha-beta-depleted transplantation in children. TCRbeta library preparation incorporated unique molecular identifiers. TCRdb reanalysed the PCR reads using MiXCR and keeps one entry per CDR3 protein. This table has approximately 500,000 distinct CDR3 sequences, roughly 10% appearing once. Source: PBMCs, taken before TCRalphabeta/CD19-depleted stem cell transplant. These receptors all stem from a child aged 2-15 years with inherited bone marrow failure, due to receive a stem cell transplant.

This clonotype was seen repeatedly, ten times or more. The V call is TRBV5-6, the J call TRBJ2-3; TRBD2 agrees at 14 bases. The CDR3 contains 17 residues. The V and J ends lost 2 bases and 4 bases, in that order; junction bases with no gene match: 6. The germline gives CDR1 SGHDT, CDR2 YYEEEE. CDR3 sequence: CASSFGTSGSQADTQYF. The CDR3 nucleotides read TGTGCCAGCAGCTTTGGGACTAGCGGGAGTCAGGCAGATACGCAGTATTTT.

This clonotype has at least ten counts. The chain carries TRBV20-1 and TRBJ2-6; D is uncertain. Per germline, CDR1 DFQATT and CDR2 SNEGSKA (reference sequence). The CDR3 is 16 residues long. V was shortened by 3 bases and J by 0 bases, with 12 bases between the two germline ends. The CDR3 spells CSARALGISGANVLTF. The CDR3 DNA sequence: TGCAGTGCTAGGGCGCTCGGAATCTCTGGGGCCAACGTCCTGACTTTC.

This clonotype was seen ten or more times. The chain links TRBV6-2 or TRBV6-3 to TRBJ2-1; D possibly corresponds to TRBD1 (5 bases). V lost 7 bases and J lost 3, with 10 bases in between. This CDR3 comprises 13 residues. Germline-derived CDR1 and CDR2 are MNHEY and SVGEGT. CDR3 sequence: CASMGRVYNEQFF. Here the CDR3 DNA reads TGTGCCAGCATGGGCAGGGTCTACAATGAGCAGTTCTTC.

At least ten counts were recorded for this clonotype. The rearrangement uses TRBV20-1 and TRBJ1-3; 7 bases agree with TRBD1. This CDR3 has 13 amino acids. The junction had 6 bases not matched to a gene; V was cut back by 6 bases and J by 4 bases. The V gene's germline CDR1 is DFQATT and CDR2 SNEGSKA (reference sequence). The CDR3 region is CSAATGYGNTIYF. Written as DNA, the CDR3 is TGCAGTGCCGCGACAGGGTACGGAAACACCATATATTTT.

The genes are TRBV5-4 and TRBJ2-2; possibly TRBD1 or TRBD2 for D (5 bases each). Germline V CDR1 and CDR2: SGHNT, YYREEE (reference sequence). V was pared by 3 bases and J by 5 bases, with 14 bases between. The CDR3 is 15 amino acids. The DNA of the CDR3 is TGTGCCAGCAGCTCGACCGGGACCACAACCGGGGAGCTGTTTTTT. Protein sequence: CASSSTGTTTGELFF.

This clonotype was detected ten times or more. The rearrangement links TRBV20-1 to TRBJ1-1; D unresolved. The CDR3 is made up of 15 amino acids. V lost 1 base and J 3 bases, leaving 15 bases between the germline ends. Germline CDR1 and CDR2: DFQATT and SNEGSKA (reference sequence). CDR3 DNA: TGCAGTGCTAGAGCAGTCGAAGGACGGCACACTGAAGCTTTCTTT. This translates into CSARAVEGRHTEAFF.

This clonotype was detected ten times or more. The J gene is TRBJ1-1, the V gene TRBV12-3 or TRBV12-4, with D tentatively TRBD1 (5 bases). V was shortened by 2 bases and J by 5 bases, with 18 bases between the two germline ends. CDR3 length: 16 amino acids. Here the CDR3 DNA reads TGTGCCAGCAGTTTACCATTTCGGGGGTGGCGGACTGAAGCTTTCTTT. Amino acids: CASSLPFRGWRTEAFF.

This clonotype was counted many times. V usage is TRBV5-6 and J usage is TRBJ2-7, with 8 bases matching TRBD1. The ends lost 4 bases at V and 5 bases at J; junction bases unmatched: 11. The CDR3 spans 15 residues. Germline CDR1 is SGHDT and CDR2 is YYEEEE. The CDR3 DNA reads as TGTGCCAGCAGCGGAGTAGGCAGGGGGCTGGACGAGCAGTACTTC. It yields the protein CASSGVGRGLDEQYF.

This clonotype was recorded at least ten times. The chain links TRBV5-1 to TRBJ1-1; D gene uncertain. The V end was cut by 0 bases, the J end by 0 bases, with 12 bases between. The CDR3 totals 16 residues. Germline CDR1 is SGHRS and CDR2 is YFSETQ. For the CDR3, the DNA is TGCGCCAGCAGCTTGGGGCGGGCATCGATGAACACTGAAGCTTTCTTT. Protein: CASSLGRASMNTEAFF.

Many counts were recorded for this clonotype. The genes are TRBV5-6 and TRBJ1-5; no clear D gene. V lost 2 bases and J 5 bases, leaving 14 bases between the germline ends. The CDR3 totals 15 residues. Per germline, CDR1 SGHDT and CDR2 YYEEEE. Here the CDR3 reads CASSFGLGWDQPQHF. Here the CDR3 DNA reads TGTGCCAGCAGCTTTGGCCTTGGTTGGGATCAGCCCCAGCATTTT.

Many counts were recorded for this clonotype. The J gene is TRBJ2-1, the V gene TRBV27; D remains unclear. V was pared by 7 bases and J by 8 bases, with 3 bases between. Germline assignment: CDR1 MNHEY and CDR2 SMNVEV (reference sequence). The CDR3 length is 9 residues. This CDR3 is CASMDEQFF. The DNA of the CDR3 is TGTGCCAGCATGGATGAGCAGTTCTTC.

This clonotype was picked up many times. The rearrangement uses TRBV29-1 and TRBJ1-5, with a possible D match to TRBD1 (6 bases). Per germline, CDR1 SQVTM and CDR2 ANQGSEA. The germline V and J ends were trimmed by 4 bases and 0 bases, with 7 bases remaining between them. The CDR3 loop spans 13 amino acids. CDR3 in DNA: TGCAGCGTTGGGACAGATAGCAATCAGCCCCAGCATTTT. Protein sequence: CSVGTDSNQPQHF.

The genes are TRBV12-3 or TRBV12-4 and TRBJ2-7; D unresolved. V lost 7 bases to trimming and J lost 0 bases, with 13 bases between them. The CDR3 runs 14 residues. CDR3 region: CASNSAVSSYEQYF. The DNA of the CDR3 is TGTGCCAGCAATTCCGCGGTTAGCTCCTACGAGCAGTACTTC.

This clonotype was found many times. The gene calls are TRBV20-1 and TRBJ2-2, with TRBD2 matching over 8 bases. Germline CDR1 reads DFQATT; CDR2 reads SNEGSKA (reference sequence). The CDR3 covers 15 residues. The ends lost 2 bases at V and 6 bases at J; junction bases unmatched: 8. CDR3: CSARMVAGWAGELFF. The DNA for the CDR3 is TGCAGTGCTAGAATGGTAGCGGGATGGGCCGGGGAGCTGTTTTTT.

There are many counts of this clonotype. The V and J genes are TRBV7-2 and TRBJ2-7; 7 positions match TRBD2. After removal of 4 bases from V and 2 bases from J, the junction contained 8 bases not matched to a gene. Germline CDR1 and CDR2: SGHTA and FQGNSA. The CDR3 loop spans 15 amino acids. In DNA, the CDR3 is TGTGCCAGCAGCTCAGCGGGGCAGGTAGCCTACGAGCAGTACTTC. This translates into CASSSAGQVAYEQYF.

In its sample, this clonotype was seen many times. V is TRBV6-1 and J is TRBJ2-3; the match to TRBD1 covers 7 bases. V trimming: 6 bases; J trimming: 4 bases; junction bases outside the gene matches: 7. Looked up from germline, CDR1 is MNHNS and CDR2 is SASEGT. CDR3 length: 14 residues. The CDR3 is CASSATGRADTQYF. In DNA form, the CDR3 reads TGTGCCAGCAGCGCGACAGGGCGGGCAGATACGCAGTATTTT.

V usage is TRBV3-1 and J usage is TRBJ2-1, with a weak D call TRBD2 (6 bases). The CDR3 spans 15 residues. Trimming took off 4 bases at V and 5 bases at J, with 15 bases between the two ends. CDR1 is LGHDT and CDR2 is YNNKEL in the germline V gene (reference sequence). This CDR3 is CASSPSGEVDNEQFF. CDR3 coding DNA: TGTGCCAGCAGCCCGTCGGGGGAGGTCGACAATGAGCAGTTCTTC.

This clonotype was recorded at least ten times. It is unclear where the CDR3 begins or ends on the DNA, so no DNA is shown, and the CDR3 is as TCRdb lists it. The chain employs TRBV20-1 and TRBJ2-2. Germline assignment: CDR1 DFQATT and CDR2 SNEGSKA (reference sequence). Both ends counted, the CDR3 spans 12 residues. The CDR3 loop reads CSASRRAGELFF.

This clonotype has just a few counts. One junction end does not reproduce the germline sequence, and a read error may be involved. The chain is built from TRBV6-1 and TRBJ1-2; 7 nucleotides agree with TRBD1. There are 13 residues in the CDR3. Germline CDR1 is MNHNS and CDR2 is SASEGT. Here the CDR3 reads CTSRDSLNYGYTF. In nucleotides, the CDR3 is TGTACCAGCAGGGACAGTCTTAACTATGGCTACACCTTC.

Ten or more counts support this clonotype. CDR3 residues: CASSYDRGQETQYF. The CDR3 coding sequence is TGTGCCAGCAGTTACGACAGGGGGCAAGAGACCCAGTACTTC. The chain joins TRBV6-2 or TRBV6-3 to TRBJ2-5; 9 bases align to TRBD1. Trimming removed 2 bases from V and 2 bases from J; junction bases left unmatched: 0. The CDR3 is 14 residues long. The germline CDR1 and CDR2 sequences are MNHEY and SVGEGT.

Ten or more counts support this clonotype. The rearrangement joins TRBV27 to TRBJ2-3, with a weak D call TRBD1 (6 bases). CDR3 length: 15 amino acids. From germline, CDR1 is MNHEY and CDR2 SMNVEV (reference sequence). Trimming took off 1 base at V and 3 bases at J, with 11 bases between the two ends. The CDR3 bases are TGTGCCAGCAGTTTATGGGCAGGGGTTACAGATACGCAGTATTTT. Residues: CASSLWAGVTDTQYF.

The V call is TRBV18, the J call TRBJ2-7, with 9 bases fitting TRBD1. This CDR3 has 13 residues. Losses at the gene ends were 2 bases for V and 5 bases for J; bases not matched to a gene: 1. CDR1 and CDR2 (germline): KGHSH, LQKENI. The CDR3 nucleotides are TGTGCCAGCTCACCAACAGGGGGCGACGAGCAGTACTTC. Translating gives CASSPTGGDEQYF.

This clonotype came up many times. The chain has TRBV25-1 and TRBJ1-6; the D gene is possibly TRBD1 (6 bases). Germline values: CDR1 MGHDK, CDR2 SYGVNS. Between the trimmed V and J ends, which lost 3 bases and 8 bases, there was a span of 14 bases. This CDR3 has 15 residues. The CDR3 DNA sequence: TGTGCCAGCAGTGAGGTGGGGGGGCTCGATTCACCCCTCCACTTT. Translation: CASSEVGGLDSPLHF.

This clonotype was counted at least ten times. The V and J genes are TRBV20-1 and TRBJ2-7, with TRBD1 matching over 8 bases. Germline CDR1 and CDR2: DFQATT and SNEGSKA (reference sequence). V was pared by 5 bases and J by 2 bases, with 8 bases of the junction left unmatched. The CDR3 is 14 residues long. CDR3 in DNA: TGCAGTGCTGAACCCGGGACAGGAGCCTACGAGCAGTACTTC. Amino acids: CSAEPGTGAYEQYF.

Many counts were recorded for this clonotype. The rearrangement links TRBV27 to TRBJ2-2; 7 bases align to TRBD2. CDR1 is MNHEY and CDR2 is SMNVEV in the germline V gene (reference sequence). V was pared by 1 base and J by 7 bases, with 3 bases of the junction left unmatched. The CDR3 extends over 14 amino acids. This CDR3 is CASSLWGGNGELFF. CDR3 bases: TGTGCCAGCAGTTTATGGGGGGGGAACGGGGAGCTGTTTTTT.

About this clonotype: This probably arose from a read error, given a far larger clone one base away. V gene TRBV11-2 combines with J gene TRBJ2-7; no firm D call. Germline CDR1 is SGHAT and CDR2 is FQNNGV. CDR3 length: 12 residues. The CDR3 reads CASSLALYERYF. CDR3 nucleotide sequence: TGTGCCAGCAGCTTAGCCCTATACGAGCGGTACTTC.

This chain uses TRBV20-1 with TRBJ2-1, with 14 bases lining up with TRBD2. CDR3 size: 15 residues. Germline assignment: CDR1 DFQATT and CDR2 SNEGSKA (reference sequence). After removal of 5 bases from V and 9 bases from J, the junction contained 9 bases not matched to a gene. The CDR3 sequence is CSAWGTSGSVSEQFF. The DNA of the CDR3 is TGCAGTGCTTGGGGGACTAGCGGGAGTGTATCTGAGCAGTTCTTC.